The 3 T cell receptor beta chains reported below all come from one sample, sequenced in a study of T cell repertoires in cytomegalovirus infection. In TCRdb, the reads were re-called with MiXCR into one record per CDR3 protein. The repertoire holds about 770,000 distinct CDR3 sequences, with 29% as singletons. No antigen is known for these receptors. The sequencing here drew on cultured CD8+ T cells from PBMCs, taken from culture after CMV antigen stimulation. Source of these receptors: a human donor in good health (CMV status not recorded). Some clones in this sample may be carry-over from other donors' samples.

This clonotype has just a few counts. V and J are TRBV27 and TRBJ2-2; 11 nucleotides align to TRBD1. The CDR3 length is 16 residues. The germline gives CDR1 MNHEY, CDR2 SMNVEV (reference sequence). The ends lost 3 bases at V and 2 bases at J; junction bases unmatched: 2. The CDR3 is CASSFGQGANTGELFF. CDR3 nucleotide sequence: TGTGCCAGCAGTTTTGGACAGGGGGCAAACACCGGGGAGCTGTTTTTT.

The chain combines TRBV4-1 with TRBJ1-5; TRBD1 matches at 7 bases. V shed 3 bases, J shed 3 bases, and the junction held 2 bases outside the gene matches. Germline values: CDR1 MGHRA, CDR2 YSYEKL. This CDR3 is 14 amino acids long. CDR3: CASSHGQDNQPQHF. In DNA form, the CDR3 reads TGCGCCAGCAGCCATGGACAGGACAATCAGCCCCAGCATTTT.

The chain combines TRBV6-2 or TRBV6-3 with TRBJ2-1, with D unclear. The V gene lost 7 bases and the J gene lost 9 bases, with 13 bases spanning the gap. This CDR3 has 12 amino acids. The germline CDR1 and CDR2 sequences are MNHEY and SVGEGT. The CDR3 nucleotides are TGTGCCAGCACCCGTGAAGGGATTGAGCAGTTCTTC. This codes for CASTREGIEQFF.